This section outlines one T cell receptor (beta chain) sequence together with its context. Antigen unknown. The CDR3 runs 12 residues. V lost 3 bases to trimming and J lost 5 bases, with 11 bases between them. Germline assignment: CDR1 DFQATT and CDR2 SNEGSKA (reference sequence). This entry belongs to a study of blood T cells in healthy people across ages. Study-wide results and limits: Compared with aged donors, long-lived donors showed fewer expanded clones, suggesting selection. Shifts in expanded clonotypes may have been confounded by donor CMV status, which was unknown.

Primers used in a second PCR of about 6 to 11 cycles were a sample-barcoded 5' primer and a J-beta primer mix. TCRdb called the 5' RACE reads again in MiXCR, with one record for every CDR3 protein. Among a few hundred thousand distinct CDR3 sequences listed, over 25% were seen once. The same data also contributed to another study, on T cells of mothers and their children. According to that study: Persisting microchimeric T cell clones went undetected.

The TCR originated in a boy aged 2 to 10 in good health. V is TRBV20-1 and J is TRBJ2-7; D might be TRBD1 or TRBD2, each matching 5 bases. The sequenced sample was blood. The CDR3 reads CSASPQGDEQYF. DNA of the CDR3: TGCAGTGCTAGTCCGCAGGGAGACGAGCAGTACTTC.